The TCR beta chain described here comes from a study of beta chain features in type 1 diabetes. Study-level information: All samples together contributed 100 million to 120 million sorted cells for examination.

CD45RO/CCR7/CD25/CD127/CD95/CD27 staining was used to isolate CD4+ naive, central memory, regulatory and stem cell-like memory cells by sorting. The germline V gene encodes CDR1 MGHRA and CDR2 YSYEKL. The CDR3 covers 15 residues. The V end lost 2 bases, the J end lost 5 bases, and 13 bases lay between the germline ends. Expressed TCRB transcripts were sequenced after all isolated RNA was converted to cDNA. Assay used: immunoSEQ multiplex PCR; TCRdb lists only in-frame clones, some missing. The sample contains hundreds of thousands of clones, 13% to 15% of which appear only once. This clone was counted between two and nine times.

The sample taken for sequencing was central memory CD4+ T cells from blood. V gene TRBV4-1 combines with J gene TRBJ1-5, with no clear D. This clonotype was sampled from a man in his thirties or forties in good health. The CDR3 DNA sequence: TGCGCCAGCAGCCAAACCGGTTCCGGGGATCAGCCCCAGCATTTT. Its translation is CASSQTGSGDQPQHF.